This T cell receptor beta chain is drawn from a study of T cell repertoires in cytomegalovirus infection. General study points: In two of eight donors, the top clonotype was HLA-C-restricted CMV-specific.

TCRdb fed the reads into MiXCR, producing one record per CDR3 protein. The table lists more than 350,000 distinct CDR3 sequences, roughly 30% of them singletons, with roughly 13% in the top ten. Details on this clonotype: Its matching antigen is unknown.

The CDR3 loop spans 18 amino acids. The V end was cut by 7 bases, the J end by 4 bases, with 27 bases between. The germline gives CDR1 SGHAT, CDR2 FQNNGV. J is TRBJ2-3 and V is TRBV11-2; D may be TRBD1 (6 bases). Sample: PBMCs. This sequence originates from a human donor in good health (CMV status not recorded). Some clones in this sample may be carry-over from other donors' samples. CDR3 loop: CASITLKRDMGIPDTQYF. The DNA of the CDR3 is TGTGCCAGCATAACATTAAAGAGGGACATGGGAATTCCAGATACGCAGTATTTT.